This T cell receptor beta chain is from a study of cytomegalovirus exposure and HLA in healthy donors. CDR3 length: 13 amino acids. The germline V and J ends were trimmed by 8 bases and 1 base, with 11 bases remaining between them. CDR1 MDHEN and CDR2 SYDVKM come from the germline V gene. With regard to this clone: This sample also contains other DNA sequences that code for the same CDR3.

Donors consisted of healthy bone marrow donors. With 60 Vbeta and 13 Jbeta primers, the PCR was carried out. The repertoire was sequenced with immunoSEQ multiplex PCR; TCRdb's copy has only in-frame clones and lacks some. The profile covers over 100,000 clones, with 60% to 85% appearing a single time and approximately 12% taken by the ten largest. This sequence joins TRBV28 and TRBJ1-1; D call uncertain. The clonotype originates from a woman between 35 and 50 years old in good health and CMV-seropositive. Sequencing used PBMCs. CDR3: CASSPPGNTEAFF. As DNA, the CDR3 is TGTGCCAGCTCCCCCCCGGGGAACACTGAAGCTTTCTTT.